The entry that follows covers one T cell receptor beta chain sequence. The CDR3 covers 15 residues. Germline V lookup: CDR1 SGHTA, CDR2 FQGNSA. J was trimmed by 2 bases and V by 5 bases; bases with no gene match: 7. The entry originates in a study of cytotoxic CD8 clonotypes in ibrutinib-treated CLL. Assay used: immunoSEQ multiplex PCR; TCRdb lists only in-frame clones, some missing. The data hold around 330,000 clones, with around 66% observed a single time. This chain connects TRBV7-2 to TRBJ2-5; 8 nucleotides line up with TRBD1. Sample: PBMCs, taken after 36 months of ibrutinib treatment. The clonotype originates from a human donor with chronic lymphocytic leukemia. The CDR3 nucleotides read TGTGCCAGCAGCCCACAAGGGACAGGTCAAGAGACCCAGTACTTC. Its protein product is CASSPQGTGQETQYF. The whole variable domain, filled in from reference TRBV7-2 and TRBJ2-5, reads GAGVSQSPSNKVTEKGKDVELRCDPISGHTALYWYRQSLGQGLEFLIYFQGNSAPDKSGLPSDRFSAERTGGSVSTLTIQRTQQEDSAVYLCASSPQGTGQETQYFGPGTRLLVL.